This is a list of T cell receptor beta chains from one sample in a study of human T cells and chemical hapten exposure. A single record per CDR3 protein comes from TCRdb applying MiXCR to the RACE reads. The table records about 160,000 distinct CDR3 sequences, around a quarter of them present only once. The material sequenced was whole blood, taken in connection with sensitization to the hapten diphenylcyclopropenone (DPC). The receptors derive from a woman aged 18-29 years with alopecia areata. Some clones in this sample may be carry-over from other donors' samples. The CDR3 runs from the conserved cysteine through the conserved F or W. Each record gives: J gene, V gene, CDR3 protein.

J: TRBJ2-5
V: TRBV25-1
CDR3: CASNGQGAYQETQYF

J: TRBJ2-1
V: TRBV20-1
CDR3: CSAGFGGNEQFF

J: TRBJ1-1
V: TRBV2
CDR3: CASKADGNTEAFF

J: TRBJ2-1
V: TRBV7-2
CDR3: CASSSRTSGSHHNEQFF

J: TRBJ1-1
V: TRBV6-5
CDR3: CASSYSTNRNTEAFF

J: TRBJ1-2
V: TRBV29-1
CDR3: CSAARGTDYGYTF

J: TRBJ2-1
V: TRBV24-1
CDR3: CATSDLAEQFF

J: TRBJ2-1
V: TRBV9
CDR3: CASSVVGEGQYEQFF

J: TRBJ2-5
V: TRBV9
CDR3: CASSVGRGGSETQYF

J: TRBJ2-2
V: TRBV4-3
CDR3: CASRSGGAPGELFF

J: TRBJ1-1
V: TRBV4-1
CDR3: CASSQMSGVQGEAFF

J: TRBJ1-2
V: TRBV27
CDR3: CASSLKGNYGYTF

J: TRBJ2-2
V: TRBV5-1
CDR3: CASSSRQGLSGELFF

J: TRBJ1-1
V: TRBV5-1
CDR3: CASRPGQLNTEAFF

J: TRBJ2-7
V: TRBV27
CDR3: CASSFGTGRGEQYF

J: TRBJ2-2
V: TRBV20-1
CDR3: CSARLGNTGELFF

J: TRBJ1-1
V: TRBV5-1
CDR3: CASSDGTGAEAFF

J: TRBJ2-5
V: TRBV4-3
CDR3: CASSQARGGGWEVETQYF

J: TRBJ2-7
V: TRBV6-1
CDR3: CASSEALRVSYEQYF

J: TRBJ2-1
V: TRBV2
CDR3: CASSWTGRSSYNEQFF

J: TRBJ2-7
V: TRBV3-1
CDR3: CASSRSNGPYEQYF

J: TRBJ1-2
V: TRBV29-1
CDR3: CSVGTPYGYTF

J: TRBJ2-3
V: TRBV5-6
CDR3: CASSLSGAPTDTQYF

J: TRBJ2-5
V: TRBV4-1
CDR3: CASSQGPVIQETQYF

J: TRBJ2-7
V: TRBV2
CDR3: CASNPTDSYEQYF

J: TRBJ2-3
V: TRBV4-3
CDR3: CASSWLGSQYF

J: TRBJ1-5
V: TRBV12-3/TRBV12-4
CDR3: CASRSGTGTNQPQHF

J: TRBJ2-4
V: TRBV2
CDR3: CASSEGFAKNIQYF

J: TRBJ2-7
V: TRBV9
CDR3: CASSPRTRTYEQYF

J: TRBJ2-1
V: TRBV2
CDR3: CASSFSDEQFF